A selection of T cell receptor beta chains follows, all from one sample in a study of regulatory T cells in long-lasting Graves disease. TCRdb processed the multiplex PCR reads anew with MiXCR; each CDR3 protein has one entry. The sample includes about 400,000 distinct CDR3 sequences, roughly 20% of them seen just once. The specimen was peripheral blood mononuclear cells (PBMCs), collected when the disease was refractory, from a patient treated with antithyroid drugs. The receptors come from a female donor with Graves disease. The CDR3 runs from the conserved cysteine through the conserved F or W. D genes are given only for firm matches. For some rows the clone size is stated as once, few or many, or as a class when expanded; others skip it.

j_call,v_call,d_call,cdr3_length,clone_size,cdr3_aa,cdr3_nt
TRBJ2-7,TRBV30,TRBD2,11,many,CAGGVSYEQYF,TGTGCCGGGGGGGTCTCCTACGAGCAGTACTTC
TRBJ1-1,TRBV4-3,TRBD1,12,few,CASSQATGQAFF,TGCGCCAGCAGCCAAGCGACAGGGCAAGCTTTCTTT
TRBJ2-2,TRBV7-9,-,14,-,CASSLVGPTGELFF,TGTGCCAGCAGCTTAGTGGGACCCACCGGGGAGCTGTTTTTT
TRBJ2-7,TRBV11-2,-,14,few,CASSRQGYPYEQYF,TGTGCCAGCAGCCGTCAGGGTTACCCCTACGAGCAGTACTTC
TRBJ1-3,TRBV7-2,-,14,few,CASSVRMAGNTIYF,TGTGCCAGCAGCGTGAGGATGGCTGGAAACACCATATATTTT
TRBJ2-7,TRBV10-1,TRBD2,16,many,CASSDIGTSGRNEQYF,TGCGCCAGCAGTGATATCGGGACTAGCGGGAGGAACGAGCAGTACTTC
TRBJ2-7,TRBV28,-,14,many,CASSLSDSSYEQYF,TGTGCCAGCAGTCTATCCGACTCCTCCTACGAGCAGTACTTC
TRBJ2-6,TRBV2,-,16,few,CASSEARGAGANVLTF,TGTGCCAGCAGTGAAGCGCGAGGGGCTGGGGCCAACGTCCTGACTTTC
TRBJ2-5,TRBV6-5,-,16,many,CASSFKDRTLGETQYF,TGTGCCAGCAGTTTCAAGGACCGGACCTTAGGAGAGACCCAGTACTTC
TRBJ1-2,TRBV28,TRBD1,16,many,CASSGTRTGTRYGYTF,TGTGCCAGCAGTGGGACCCGGACAGGCACCCGCTATGGCTACACCTTC